The T cell receptor beta chain under discussion was sequenced for a study of cytomegalovirus exposure and HLA in healthy donors. Study details: The approximately 110 validation repertoires, a later analysis reported, used the same platform as the 550 to 700 repertoires from the first cohort.

Germline lookup yields CDR1 SGHDT and CDR2 YYEEEE. The CDR3 sequence is 15 residues long. The V end was cut by 0 bases, the J end by 2 bases, with 10 bases between. Sequenced by immunoSEQ multiplex PCR; TCRdb stores in-frame clones only, minus some. The sample has more than 300,000 clones, 80% to 90% seen once; the top ten hold 0.75% to 0.85%. Study-wide results and caveats: Published work reported that the classifier diagnosed cytomegalovirus status with high specificity and sensitivity. Within the 90 to 150 validation repertoires, first-cohort TCR clusters tended to co-occur, according to a later analysis. The listing of fewer than 200 TCR beta chains classed them as cytomegalovirus-associated.

This clone was counted a single time. Its antigen is currently unknown. Specimen: PBMCs. This chain links TRBV5-6 with TRBJ2-3, with D possibly TRBD1 on 7 matching bases. The TCR sequence derives from a woman aged 18-29 years in good health and CMV-seronegative. For the CDR3, the DNA is TGTGCCAGCAGCTTGGTGGAGGGGGCCACAGATACGCAGTATTTT. Protein product: CASSLVEGATDTQYF.